This T cell receptor beta chain is from a study of breast tumors, draining lymph nodes, adjacent tissues. Breast cancer patients provided tissue from their axillary draining lymph nodes. The V gene's germline CDR1 is SEHNR and CDR2 FQNEAQ (reference sequence). This CDR3 has 15 residues. The V end lost 0 bases, the J end lost 6 bases, and 9 bases lay between the germline ends. From the multiplex PCR reads, TCRdb called clonotypes with MiXCR, one entry per CDR3 protein. The sample contains approximately 230,000 distinct CDR3 sequences, around 34% of which appear only once. In its sample, this clonotype was seen many times. Its antigen is unidentified. Findings of the study overall: Most tumor T cells seemingly derive from lymph node, then expand in tumor.

Sequenced: axillary lymph node tissue. The TCR sequence derives from a female donor with breast cancer. Some clones in this sample may be carry-over from other donors' samples. The chain joins TRBV7-9 to TRBJ1-6, with D uncertain. The CDR3 nucleotides are TGTGCCAGCAGCTTAGCCGCAGGTCTTAATTCACCCCTCCACTTT. Translated, it gives CASSLAAGLNSPLHF.